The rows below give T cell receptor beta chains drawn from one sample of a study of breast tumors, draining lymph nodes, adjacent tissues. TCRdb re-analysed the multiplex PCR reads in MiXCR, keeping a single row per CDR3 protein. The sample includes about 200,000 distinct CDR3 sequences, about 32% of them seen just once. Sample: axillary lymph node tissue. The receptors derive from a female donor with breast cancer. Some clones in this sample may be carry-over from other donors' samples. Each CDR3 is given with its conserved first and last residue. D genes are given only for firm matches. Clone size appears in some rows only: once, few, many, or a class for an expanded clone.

CDR3aa: CASSRRTSASSGANVLTF
CDR3nt: TGTGCCAGCAGCCGCCGGACTAGCGCAAGCTCTGGGGCCAACGTCCTGACTTTC
j_gene: TRBJ2-6
v_gene: TRBV7-2
d_gene: TRBD2
abundance: many

CDR3aa: CSARDLAGVSKNIQYF
CDR3nt: TGCAGTGCTAGAGACCTAGCGGGAGTGTCCAAAAACATTCAGTACTTC
j_gene: TRBJ2-4
v_gene: TRBV20-1
d_gene: TRBD2
abundance: few

CDR3aa: CASSRVAANEQFF
CDR3nt: TGTGCCAGCAGTAGGGTGGCCGCTAATGAGCAGTTCTTC
j_gene: TRBJ2-1
v_gene: TRBV2
d_gene: NA
abundance: NA

CDR3aa: CASSLDLGYNEQFF
CDR3nt: TGTGCCAGCAGCTTAGATCTGGGATACAATGAGCAGTTCTTC
j_gene: TRBJ2-1
v_gene: TRBV11-2
d_gene: NA
abundance: many

CDR3aa: CSGTSGRGEQYF
CDR3nt: TGCAGCGGGACTAGCGGGAGGGGCGAGCAGTACTTC
j_gene: TRBJ2-7
v_gene: TRBV20-1
d_gene: TRBD2
abundance: NA

CDR3aa: CASGGGPSLDTQYF
CDR3nt: TGTGCCAGCGGTGGCGGGCCCTCACTAGACACGCAGTATTTT
j_gene: TRBJ2-3
v_gene: TRBV11-2
d_gene: NA
abundance: many

CDR3aa: CATSSAIGEYGYTF
CDR3nt: TGTGCCACCAGCAGTGCAATCGGGGAGTATGGCTACACCTTC
j_gene: TRBJ1-2
v_gene: TRBV15
d_gene: NA
abundance: NA

CDR3aa: CASSSPPTDTQYF
CDR3nt: TGTGCCAGCAGCAGTCCTCCCACAGATACGCAGTATTTT
j_gene: TRBJ2-3
v_gene: TRBV28
d_gene: NA
abundance: few

CDR3aa: CASSEELGRKPEAFF
CDR3nt: TGTGCCAGCAGTGAAGAACTGGGTCGGAAACCTGAAGCTTTCTTT
j_gene: TRBJ1-1
v_gene: TRBV6-1
d_gene: NA
abundance: NA

CDR3aa: CASSLAVGQGEADTQYF
CDR3nt: TGTGCCAGCAGTTTAGCCGTGGGACAGGGGGAGGCAGATACGCAGTATTTT
j_gene: TRBJ2-3
v_gene: TRBV28
d_gene: TRBD1
abundance: few

CDR3aa: CARVGASTDTQYF
CDR3nt: TGTGCTAGAGTCGGGGCTAGCACAGATACGCAGTATTTT
j_gene: TRBJ2-3
v_gene: TRBV2
d_gene: NA
abundance: once

CDR3aa: CASSSDTTLHF
CDR3nt: TGTGCCAGCAGCTCCGACACTACCCTCCACTTT
j_gene: TRBJ1-6
v_gene: TRBV7-2
d_gene: NA
abundance: many

CDR3aa: CASRGTGASEAFF
CDR3nt: TGTGCCAGCAGAGGGACCGGGGCGAGTGAAGCTTTCTTT
j_gene: TRBJ1-1
v_gene: TRBV9
d_gene: NA
abundance: many

CDR3aa: CSATESGGRTEPQYF
CDR3nt: TGCAGTGCTACAGAGAGCGGGGGCCGGACAGAGCCCCAGTACTTC
j_gene: TRBJ2-5
v_gene: TRBV20-1
d_gene: TRBD2
abundance: NA

CDR3aa: CASSLRTSLNEQFF
CDR3nt: TGTGCCAGCAGCTTAAGGACTAGCCTCAATGAGCAGTTCTTC
j_gene: TRBJ2-1
v_gene: TRBV11-2
d_gene: TRBD2
abundance: many

CDR3aa: CAWSSQGSGELFF
CDR3nt: TGTGCCTGGAGTTCACAGGGTAGCGGGGAGCTGTTTTTT
j_gene: TRBJ2-2
v_gene: TRBV30
d_gene: NA
abundance: many

CDR3aa: CASSLAPQGFMNTEAFF
CDR3nt: TGTGCCAGCAGCTTAGCGCCCCAGGGATTCATGAACACTGAAGCTTTCTTT
j_gene: TRBJ1-1
v_gene: TRBV7-8
d_gene: NA
abundance: NA

CDR3aa: CASSSFSGVYVQYF
CDR3nt: TGTGCCAGCAGCTCCTTTAGCGGGGTCTACGTGCAGTACTTC
j_gene: TRBJ2-7
v_gene: TRBV7-3
d_gene: TRBD2
abundance: NA

CDR3aa: CASSEGLAGNTDTQYF
CDR3nt: TGTGCCAGCAGCGAGGGACTAGCGGGGAACACAGATACGCAGTATTTT
j_gene: TRBJ2-3
v_gene: TRBV9
d_gene: TRBD2
abundance: NA

CDR3aa: CATSRDGGLENIQYF
CDR3nt: TGTGCCACCAGCAGAGATGGAGGGCTAGAAAACATTCAGTACTTC
j_gene: TRBJ2-4
v_gene: TRBV15
d_gene: NA
abundance: many

CDR3aa: CASNEGGEKLFF
CDR3nt: TGTGCCAGCAACGAGGGTGGAGAAAAACTGTTTTTT
j_gene: TRBJ1-4
v_gene: TRBV3-1
d_gene: NA
abundance: many

CDR3aa: CASSDDRDRYGYTF
CDR3nt: TGCGCCAGCAGTGACGACCGGGATCGGTATGGCTACACCTTC
j_gene: TRBJ1-2
v_gene: TRBV10-1
d_gene: NA
abundance: NA

CDR3aa: CASSPGGGNRPYGYTF
CDR3nt: TGTGCCAGCTCACCCGGGGGAGGCAATCGCCCATATGGCTACACCTTC
j_gene: TRBJ1-2
v_gene: TRBV18
d_gene: NA
abundance: NA

CDR3aa: CAWSGKGTQYF
CDR3nt: TGTGCCTGGAGCGGGAAAGGGACCCAGTACTTC
j_gene: TRBJ2-5
v_gene: TRBV30
d_gene: NA
abundance: NA

CDR3aa: CASTTSGDYNEQFF
CDR3nt: TGTGCCAGCACTACTAGCGGGGACTACAATGAGCAGTTCTTC
j_gene: TRBJ2-1
v_gene: TRBV5-8
d_gene: TRBD2
abundance: many

CDR3aa: CSAELAESTDTQYF
CDR3nt: TGCAGTGCCGAACTAGCGGAGAGCACAGATACGCAGTATTTT
j_gene: TRBJ2-3
v_gene: TRBV20-1
d_gene: TRBD2
abundance: many

CDR3aa: CSVDGGGTYNEQFF
CDR3nt: TGCAGCGTTGACGGCGGGGGAACCTACAATGAGCAGTTCTTC
j_gene: TRBJ2-1
v_gene: TRBV29-1
d_gene: TRBD2
abundance: many

CDR3aa: CASSPGLTRFYNSPLHF
CDR3nt: TGTGCCAGCAGCCCAGGGTTGACCCGCTTTTATAATTCACCCCTCCACTTT
j_gene: TRBJ1-6
v_gene: TRBV28
d_gene: NA
abundance: NA

CDR3aa: CASSEALLSPLHF
CDR3nt: TGTGCCAGCAGTGAAGCGCTTCTTTCACCCCTCCACTTT
j_gene: TRBJ1-6
v_gene: TRBV6-1
d_gene: NA
abundance: few

CDR3aa: CASGGTGGYEQYF
CDR3nt: TGTGCCAGCGGTGGGACAGGGGGGTACGAGCAGTACTTC
j_gene: TRBJ2-7
v_gene: TRBV6-6
d_gene: TRBD1
abundance: many

CDR3aa: CATSRDDNYGYTF
CDR3nt: TGTGCCACCAGCAGAGATGATAACTATGGCTACACCTTC
j_gene: TRBJ1-2
v_gene: TRBV15
d_gene: NA
abundance: many

CDR3aa: CASRQGSEAFF
CDR3nt: TGTGCCAGCAGGCAGGGTTCTGAAGCTTTCTTT
j_gene: TRBJ1-1
v_gene: TRBV6-2/TRBV6-3
d_gene: NA
abundance: NA

CDR3aa: CSAQVQSHSPLHF
CDR3nt: TGCAGTGCTCAGGTTCAGAGCCATTCACCCCTCCACTTT
j_gene: TRBJ1-6
v_gene: TRBV20-1
d_gene: NA
abundance: many

CDR3aa: CASSPSISYEQYF
CDR3nt: TGTGCCAGCAGTCCTTCTATCTCCTACGAGCAGTACTTC
j_gene: TRBJ2-7
v_gene: TRBV27
d_gene: NA
abundance: few

CDR3aa: CASSVLDRGSTEAFF
CDR3nt: TGCGCCAGCAGCGTCTTGGACAGGGGGAGCACTGAAGCTTTCTTT
j_gene: TRBJ1-1
v_gene: TRBV5-1
d_gene: TRBD1
abundance: NA

CDR3aa: CASSVGQLINEKLFF
CDR3nt: TGTGCCAGCAGCGTCGGACAGCTTATTAATGAAAAACTGTTTTTT
j_gene: TRBJ1-4
v_gene: TRBV9
d_gene: NA
abundance: many

CDR3aa: CASSPYSPDPNYGYTF
CDR3nt: TGTGCCAGCAGCCCTTACTCGCCCGATCCAAACTATGGCTACACCTTC
j_gene: TRBJ1-2
v_gene: TRBV7-2
d_gene: NA
abundance: many

CDR3aa: CASSLGTGYTDTQYF
CDR3nt: TGTGCCAGCAGCTTAGGTACGGGGTACACAGATACGCAGTATTTT
j_gene: TRBJ2-3
v_gene: TRBV7-2
d_gene: NA
abundance: many

CDR3aa: CASSVTIAGDTGELFF
CDR3nt: TGTGCCAGCAGTGTAACCATAGCGGGGGACACCGGGGAGCTGTTTTTT
j_gene: TRBJ2-2
v_gene: TRBV2
d_gene: TRBD2
abundance: NA

CDR3aa: CSARGTGGYEQYF
CDR3nt: TGCAGTGCTAGAGGGACAGGGGGGTACGAGCAGTACTTC
j_gene: TRBJ2-7
v_gene: TRBV20-1
d_gene: TRBD1
abundance: many

CDR3aa: CASSLSGQGTYEQYF
CDR3nt: TGTGCCAGCAGCTTATCCGGACAGGGCACCTACGAGCAGTACTTC
j_gene: TRBJ2-7
v_gene: TRBV7-2
d_gene: TRBD1
abundance: many

CDR3aa: CASGLYTDTQYF
CDR3nt: TGTGCCAGCGGACTGTATACAGATACGCAGTATTTT
j_gene: TRBJ2-3
v_gene: TRBV2
d_gene: NA
abundance: NA

CDR3aa: CASSQEGSYNSPLHF
CDR3nt: TGTGCCAGCAGCCAAGAGGGGTCCTATAATTCACCCCTCCACTTT
j_gene: TRBJ1-6
v_gene: TRBV3-1
d_gene: NA
abundance: many

CDR3aa: CAWGDRRTEAFF
CDR3nt: TGTGCCTGGGGGGACAGAAGGACTGAAGCTTTCTTT
j_gene: TRBJ1-1
v_gene: TRBV30
d_gene: TRBD1
abundance: NA